This T cell receptor beta chain was sequenced for a study of long-term antiretroviral therapy in people with HIV. Germline V gene data show CDR1 as SGHRS and CDR2 as YFSETQ. Trimming left V 2 bases short and J 2 bases short, with 11 bases between. This CDR3 is 14 amino acids long. Study results and caveats: Therapy changes, viral resistance and ART adherence were not documented in the available data.

Assay version v3.0 of immunoSEQ was used, and it was run at survey level. The repertoire was sequenced with immunoSEQ multiplex PCR; TCRdb's copy has only in-frame clones and lacks some. Here the sample spans some 38,000 clones, roughly 80% being singletons. As to this clone: Its antigen is not known.

The chain has TRBV5-1 and TRBJ2-7; tentatively, D is TRBD1 or TRBD2 (5 bases each). The source is a man between 18 and 29 years old with HIV. The sequencing used unsorted PBMCs, collected 1.5 years after starting antiretroviral therapy. The CDR3 loop reads CASSFSGAAYEQYF. In DNA form, the CDR3 reads TGCGCCAGCAGCTTCTCCGGGGCCGCCTACGAGCAGTACTTC.